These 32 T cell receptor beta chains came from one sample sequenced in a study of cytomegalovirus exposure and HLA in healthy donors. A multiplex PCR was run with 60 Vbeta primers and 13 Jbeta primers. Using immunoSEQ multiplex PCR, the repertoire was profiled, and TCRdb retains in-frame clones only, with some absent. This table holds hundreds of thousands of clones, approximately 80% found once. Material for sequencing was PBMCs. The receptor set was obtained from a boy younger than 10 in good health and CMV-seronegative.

The CDR3 loop reads CASSPPWGGYEQYF. The CDR3 region has the DNA TGTGCCAGCTCACCACCATGGGGGGGGTACGAGCAGTACTTC. This chain uses TRBV18 with TRBJ2-7, with TRBD2 matching over 7 bases. Germline V gene sequence: CDR1 KGHSH, CDR2 LQKENI. The CDR3 is 14 residues long. V shed 0 bases and J 4 bases; nucleotides not matched to a gene: 3.

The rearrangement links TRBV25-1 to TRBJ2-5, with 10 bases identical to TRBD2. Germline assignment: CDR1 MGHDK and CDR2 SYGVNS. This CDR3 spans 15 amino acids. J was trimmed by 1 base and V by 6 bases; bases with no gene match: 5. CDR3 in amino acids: CASRRTSGAQETQYF. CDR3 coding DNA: TGTGCCAGCAGGAGGACTAGCGGAGCCCAAGAGACCCAGTACTTC.

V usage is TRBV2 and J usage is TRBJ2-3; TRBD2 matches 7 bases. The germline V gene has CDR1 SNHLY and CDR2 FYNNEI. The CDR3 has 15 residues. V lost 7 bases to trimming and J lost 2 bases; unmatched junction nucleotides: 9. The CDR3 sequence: CASIQTSLNTDTQYF. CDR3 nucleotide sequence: TGTGCCAGCATCCAGACTAGCCTTAACACAGATACGCAGTATTTT.

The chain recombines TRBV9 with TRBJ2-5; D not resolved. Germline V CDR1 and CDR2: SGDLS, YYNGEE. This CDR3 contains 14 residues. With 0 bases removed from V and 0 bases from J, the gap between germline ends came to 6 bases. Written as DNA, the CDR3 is TGTGCCAGCAGCGTAGGCGTGTACCAAGAGACCCAGTACTTC. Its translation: CASSVGVYQETQYF.

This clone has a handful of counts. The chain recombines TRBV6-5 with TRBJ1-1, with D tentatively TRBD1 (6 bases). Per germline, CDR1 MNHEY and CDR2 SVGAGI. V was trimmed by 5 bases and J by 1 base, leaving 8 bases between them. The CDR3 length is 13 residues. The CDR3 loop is CASSRDKNTEAFF. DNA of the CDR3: TGTGCCAGCAGTCGGGACAAGAACACTGAAGCTTTCTTT.

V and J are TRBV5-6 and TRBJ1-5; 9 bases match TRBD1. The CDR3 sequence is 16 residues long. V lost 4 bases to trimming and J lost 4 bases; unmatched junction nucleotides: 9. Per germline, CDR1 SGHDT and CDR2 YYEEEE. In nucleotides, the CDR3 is TGTGCCAGCAGCCAAGCCGGGACAGGGCTGAATCAGCCCCAGCATTTT. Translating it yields CASSQAGTGLNQPQHF.

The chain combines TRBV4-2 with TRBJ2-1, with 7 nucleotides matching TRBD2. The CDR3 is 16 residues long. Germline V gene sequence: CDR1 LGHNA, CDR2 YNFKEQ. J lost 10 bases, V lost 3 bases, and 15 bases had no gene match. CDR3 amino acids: CASSQGGMDGPAEQFF. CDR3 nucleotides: TGTGCCAGCAGCCAGGGGGGGATGGATGGACCCGCGGAGCAGTTCTTC.

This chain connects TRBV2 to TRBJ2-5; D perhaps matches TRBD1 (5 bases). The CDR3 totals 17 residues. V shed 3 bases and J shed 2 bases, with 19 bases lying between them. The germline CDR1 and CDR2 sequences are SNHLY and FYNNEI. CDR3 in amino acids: CASSEKKVRVLQETQYF. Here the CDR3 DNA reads TGTGCCAGCAGTGAGAAAAAAGTCAGGGTCTTACAAGAGACCCAGTACTTC.

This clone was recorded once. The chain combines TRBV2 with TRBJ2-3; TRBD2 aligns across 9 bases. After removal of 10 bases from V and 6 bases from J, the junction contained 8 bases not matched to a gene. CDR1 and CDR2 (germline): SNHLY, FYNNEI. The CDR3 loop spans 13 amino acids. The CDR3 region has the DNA TGTGCCACGCGCGGGGGGGTGGGGGATACGCAGTATTTT. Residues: CATRGGVGDTQYF.

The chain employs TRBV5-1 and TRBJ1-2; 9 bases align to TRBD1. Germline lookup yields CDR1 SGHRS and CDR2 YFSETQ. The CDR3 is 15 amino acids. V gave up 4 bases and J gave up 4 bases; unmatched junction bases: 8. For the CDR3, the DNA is TGCGCCAGCAGCACCGGGACAGGGCTTACCTATGGCTACACCTTC. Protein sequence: CASSTGTGLTYGYTF.

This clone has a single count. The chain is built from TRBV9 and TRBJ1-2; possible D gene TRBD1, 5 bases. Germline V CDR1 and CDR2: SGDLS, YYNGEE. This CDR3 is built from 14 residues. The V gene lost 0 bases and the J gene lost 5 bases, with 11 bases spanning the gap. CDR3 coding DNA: TGTGCCAGCAGCGTAGCTGAACAGGCTTATGGCTACACCTTC. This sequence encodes CASSVAEQAYGYTF.

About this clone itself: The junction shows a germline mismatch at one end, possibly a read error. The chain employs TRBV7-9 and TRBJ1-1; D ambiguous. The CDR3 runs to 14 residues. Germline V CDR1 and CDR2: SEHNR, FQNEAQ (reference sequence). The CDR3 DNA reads TGTTCCAGCAGCTTAGCAGGAGCGAACACTGAAGCTTTCTTT. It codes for CSSSLAGANTEAFF.

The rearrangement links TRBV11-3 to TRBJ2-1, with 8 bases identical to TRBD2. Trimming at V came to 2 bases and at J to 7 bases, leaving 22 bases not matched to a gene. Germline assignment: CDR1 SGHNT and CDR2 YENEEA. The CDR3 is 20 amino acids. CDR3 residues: CASSLSPEVTGTRETNEQFF. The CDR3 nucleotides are TGTGCCAGCAGCTTAAGTCCTGAAGTGACCGGGACTAGGGAAACGAATGAGCAGTTCTTC.

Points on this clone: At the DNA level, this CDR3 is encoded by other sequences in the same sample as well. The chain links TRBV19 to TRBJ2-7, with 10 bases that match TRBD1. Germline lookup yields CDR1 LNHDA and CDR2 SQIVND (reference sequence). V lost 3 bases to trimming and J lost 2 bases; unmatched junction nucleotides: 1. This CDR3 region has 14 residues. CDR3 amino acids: CASSIGTGAYEQYF. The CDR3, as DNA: TGTGCCAGTAGTATCGGGACAGGGGCCTACGAGCAGTACTTC.

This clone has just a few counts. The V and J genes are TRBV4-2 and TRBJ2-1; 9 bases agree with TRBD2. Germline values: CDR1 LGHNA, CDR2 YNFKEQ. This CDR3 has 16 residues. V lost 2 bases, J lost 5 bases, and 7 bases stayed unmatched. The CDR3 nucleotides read TGTGCCAGCAGCCAATGGCGGGGGGGGCCAAACAATGAGCAGTTCTTC. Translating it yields CASSQWRGGPNNEQFF.

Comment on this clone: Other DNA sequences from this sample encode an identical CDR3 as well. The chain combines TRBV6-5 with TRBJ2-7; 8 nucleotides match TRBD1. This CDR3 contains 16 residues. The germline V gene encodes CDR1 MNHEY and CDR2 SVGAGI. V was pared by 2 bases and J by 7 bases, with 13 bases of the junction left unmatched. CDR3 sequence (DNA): TGTGCCAGCAGTTACGCCGCGGGACAGGCCGTCGAGGAGCAGTACTTC. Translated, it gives CASSYAAGQAVEEQYF.

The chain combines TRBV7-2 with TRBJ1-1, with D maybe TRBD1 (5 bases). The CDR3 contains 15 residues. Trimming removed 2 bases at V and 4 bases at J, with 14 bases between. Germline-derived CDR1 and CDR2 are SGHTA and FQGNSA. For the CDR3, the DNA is TGTGCCAGCAGCTTAAGAGGAGGGGAGGGCACTGAAGCTTTCTTT. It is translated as CASSLRGGEGTEAFF. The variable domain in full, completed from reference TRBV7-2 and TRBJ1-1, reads GAGVSQSPSNKVTEKGKDVELRCDPISGHTALYWYRQSLGQGLEFLIYFQGNSAPDKSGLPSDRFSAERTGGSVSTLTIQRTQQEDSAVYLCASSLRGGEGTEAFFGQGTRLTVV.

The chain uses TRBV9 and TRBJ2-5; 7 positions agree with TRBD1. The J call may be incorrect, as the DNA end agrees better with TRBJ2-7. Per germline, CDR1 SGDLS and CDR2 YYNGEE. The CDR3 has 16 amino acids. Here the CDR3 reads CASSVDPTGISYEQYF. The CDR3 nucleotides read TGTGCCAGCAGCGTAGACCCGACAGGGATCTCCTACGAGCAGTACTTC.

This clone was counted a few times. The CDR3 here is CASSLSQGQPQHF. DNA of the CDR3: TGTGCCAGCAGTTTAAGTCAGGGCCAGCCCCAGCATTTT. V is TRBV27 and J is TRBJ1-5; D might be TRBD1 (5 bases). The germline V and J ends were trimmed by 2 bases and 7 bases, with 9 bases remaining between them. The germline V gene has CDR1 MNHEY and CDR2 SMNVEV (reference sequence). This CDR3 has 13 amino acids.

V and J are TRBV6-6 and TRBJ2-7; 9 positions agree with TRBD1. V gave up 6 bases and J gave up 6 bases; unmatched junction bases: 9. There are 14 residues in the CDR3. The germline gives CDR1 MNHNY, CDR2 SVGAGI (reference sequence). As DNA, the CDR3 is TGTGCCAGCAGCACCGGGACAGGGAAGGCCGAGCAGTACTTC. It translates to CASSTGTGKAEQYF.

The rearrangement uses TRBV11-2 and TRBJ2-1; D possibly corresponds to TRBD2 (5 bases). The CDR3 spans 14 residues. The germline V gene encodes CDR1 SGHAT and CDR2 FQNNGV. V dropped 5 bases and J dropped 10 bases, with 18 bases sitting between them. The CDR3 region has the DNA TGTGCCAGCAGCCTACTTGCGGCTAGCCGGGAGCAGTTCTTC. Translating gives CASSLLAASREQFF.

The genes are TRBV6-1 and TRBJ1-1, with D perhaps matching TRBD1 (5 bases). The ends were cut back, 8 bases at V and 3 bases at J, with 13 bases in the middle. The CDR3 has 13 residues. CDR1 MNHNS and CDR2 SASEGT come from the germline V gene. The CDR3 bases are TGTGCCAGCGGCGGGACGAGGGACACTGAAGCTTTCTTT. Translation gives CASGGTRDTEAFF.

CDR3: CASAGGTGVDYGYTF. The DNA of the CDR3 is TGTGCCAGCGCGGGGGGGACAGGGGTAGACTATGGCTACACCTTC. The chain employs TRBV2 and TRBJ1-2, with 10 bases identical to TRBD1. CDR3 length equals 15 residues. V lost 8 bases to trimming and J lost 3 bases; unmatched junction nucleotides: 9. CDR1 and CDR2 from the germline V gene are SNHLY and FYNNEI. The full variable domain, completed using reference TRBV2 and TRBJ1-2, is EPEVTQTPSHQVTQMGQEVILRCVPISNHLYFYWYRQILGQKVEFLVSFYNNEISEKSEIFDDQFSVERPDGSNFTLKIRSTKLEDSAMYFCASAGGTGVDYGYTFGSGTRLTVV.

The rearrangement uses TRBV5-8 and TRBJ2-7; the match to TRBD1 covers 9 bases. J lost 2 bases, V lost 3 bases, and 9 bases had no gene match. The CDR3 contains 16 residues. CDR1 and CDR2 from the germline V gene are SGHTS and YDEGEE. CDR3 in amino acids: CASSSAPGTGTYEQYF. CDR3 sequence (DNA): TGTGCCAGCAGCTCAGCTCCCGGGACAGGGACCTACGAGCAGTACTTC.

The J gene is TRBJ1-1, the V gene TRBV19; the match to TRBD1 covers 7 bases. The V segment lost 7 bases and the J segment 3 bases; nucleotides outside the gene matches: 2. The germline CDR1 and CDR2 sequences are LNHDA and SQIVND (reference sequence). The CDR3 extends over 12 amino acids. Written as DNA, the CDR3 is TGTGCCAGTACCACAGGGGACACTGAAGCTTTCTTT. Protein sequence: CASTTGDTEAFF.

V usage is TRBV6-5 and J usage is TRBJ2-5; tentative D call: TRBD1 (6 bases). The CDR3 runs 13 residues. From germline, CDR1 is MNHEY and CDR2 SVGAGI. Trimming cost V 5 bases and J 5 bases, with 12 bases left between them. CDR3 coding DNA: TGTGCCAGCAGTGAAGGGGGAAGGGAGACCCAGTACTTC. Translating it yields CASSEGGRETQYF.

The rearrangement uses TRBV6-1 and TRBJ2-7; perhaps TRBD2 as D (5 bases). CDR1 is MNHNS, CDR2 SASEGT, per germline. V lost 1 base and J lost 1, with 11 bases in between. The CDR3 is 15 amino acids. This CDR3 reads CASSEGGAASYEQYF. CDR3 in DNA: TGTGCCAGCAGTGAAGGGGGAGCGGCTTCCTACGAGCAGTACTTC.

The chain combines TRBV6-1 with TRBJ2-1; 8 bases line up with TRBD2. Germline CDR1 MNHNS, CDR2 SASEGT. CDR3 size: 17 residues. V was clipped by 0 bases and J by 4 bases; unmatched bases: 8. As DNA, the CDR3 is TGTGCCAGCAGTGAAGCGCTTCGCGGGGGGCCTTACAATGAGCAGTTCTTC. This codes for CASSEALRGGPYNEQFF.

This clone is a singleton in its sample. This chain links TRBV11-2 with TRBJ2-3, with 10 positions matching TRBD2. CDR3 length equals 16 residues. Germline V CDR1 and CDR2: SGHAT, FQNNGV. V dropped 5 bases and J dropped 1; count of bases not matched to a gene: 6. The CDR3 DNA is TGTGCCAGCAGCAGAAAGCGGGAGGGAGGCACAGATACGCAGTATTTT. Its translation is CASSRKREGGTDTQYF.

CDR3 sequence reads: CASSLGDRDYNEQFF. The CDR3 DNA reads TGCGCCAGCAGCCTTGGGGACAGGGACTACAATGAGCAGTTCTTC. The chain recombines TRBV5-1 with TRBJ2-1, with TRBD1 matching 9 bases. The CDR3 is 15 residues long. Per the germline V gene, CDR1 is SGHRS and CDR2 is YFSETQ. V shed 4 bases and J 3 bases; nucleotides not matched to a gene: 5. Drawing the rest from reference TRBV5-1 and TRBJ2-1, the complete variable domain is KAGVTQTPRYLIKTRGQQVTLSCSPISGHRSVSWYQQTPGQGLQFLFEYFSETQRNKGNFPGRFSGRQFSNSRSEMNVSTLELGDSALYLCASSLGDRDYNEQFFGPGTRLTVL.

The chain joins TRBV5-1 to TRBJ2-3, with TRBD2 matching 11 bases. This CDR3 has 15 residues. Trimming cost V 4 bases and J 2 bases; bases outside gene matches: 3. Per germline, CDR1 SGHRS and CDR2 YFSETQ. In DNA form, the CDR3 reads TGCGCCAGCAGCGTTAGCGGGGGGGACACAGATACGCAGTATTTT. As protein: CASSVSGGDTDTQYF.

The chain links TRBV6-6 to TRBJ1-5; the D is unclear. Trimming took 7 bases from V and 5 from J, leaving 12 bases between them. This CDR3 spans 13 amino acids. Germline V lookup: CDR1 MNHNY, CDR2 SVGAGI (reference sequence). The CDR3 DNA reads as TGTGCCAGCACTACTTTCCGGGATCAGCCCCAGCATTTT. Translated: CASTTFRDQPQHF.